The rows below give T cell receptor beta chains drawn from one sample of a study of blood T cells in healthy people across ages. TCRdb fed the 5' RACE reads into MiXCR, producing one record per CDR3 protein. Counted here are over a million distinct CDR3 sequences, about 40% occurring once; the ten biggest clones make up roughly 7.7%. Sample: blood. These receptor sequences come from a woman between 18 and 29 years old in good health. The CDR3 runs from the conserved cysteine through the conserved F or W. Fields, in order: D gene, J gene, V gene, CDR3 length, clone size, CDR3 protein, CDR3 DNA. The D gene is left open where the match is weak. Not all rows give a size; the values are once, few, many and, for expanded clones, a class.

d_gene: -
j_gene: TRBJ2-4
v_gene: TRBV11-2
len: 12
abundance: once
CDR3aa: CASSLARNIQYF
CDR3nt: TGTGCCAGCAGCTTAGCCCGAAACATTCAGTACTTC

d_gene: -
j_gene: TRBJ2-5
v_gene: TRBV30
len: 13
abundance: -
CDR3aa: CAWSGNSRETQYF
CDR3nt: TGTGCCTGGAGTGGGAACAGCCGAGAGACCCAGTACTTC

d_gene: -
j_gene: TRBJ1-6
v_gene: TRBV5-1
len: 16
abundance: -
CDR3aa: CASSLGMGRDNSPLHF
CDR3nt: TGCGCCAGCAGCTTGGGGATGGGGAGGGATAATTCACCCCTCCACTTT

d_gene: -
j_gene: TRBJ1-3
v_gene: TRBV29-1
len: 12
abundance: -
CDR3aa: CSVRRSGNTIYF
CDR3nt: TGCAGCGTCCGACGGTCTGGAAACACCATATATTTT

d_gene: TRBD2
j_gene: TRBJ2-1
v_gene: TRBV11-2
len: 15
abundance: -
CDR3aa: CASNPRRGGDNEQFF
CDR3nt: TGTGCCAGCAACCCGAGGCGGGGAGGGGACAATGAGCAGTTCTTC

d_gene: TRBD1
j_gene: TRBJ1-5
v_gene: TRBV12-3/TRBV12-4
len: 14
abundance: -
CDR3aa: CASSTDRDDQPQHF
CDR3nt: TGTGCCAGCAGTACGGACAGGGATGACCAGCCCCAGCATTTT

d_gene: -
j_gene: TRBJ1-4
v_gene: TRBV27
len: 15
abundance: -
CDR3aa: CASSWNSGLNEKLFF
CDR3nt: TGTGCCAGCAGTTGGAATTCGGGACTAAATGAAAAACTGTTTTTT

d_gene: TRBD2
j_gene: TRBJ2-5
v_gene: TRBV7-9
len: 15
abundance: -
CDR3aa: CTSSLEAGFYSEQYF
CDR3nt: TGTACCAGCAGCTTAGAAGCGGGGTTCTACAGTGAGCAGTACTTC

d_gene: TRBD1
j_gene: TRBJ1-6
v_gene: TRBV28
len: 16
abundance: -
CDR3aa: CASSRDRAAGNSPLHF
CDR3nt: TGTGCCAGCAGCCGGGACAGGGCGGCTGGTAATTCACCCCTCCACTTT

d_gene: -
j_gene: TRBJ1-5
v_gene: TRBV28
len: 15
abundance: few
CDR3aa: CASSLGPVGNQPQHF
CDR3nt: TGTGCCAGCAGTTTGGGGCCGGTGGGTAATCAGCCCCAGCATTTT

d_gene: TRBD2
j_gene: TRBJ2-1
v_gene: TRBV4-1
len: 15
abundance: few
CDR3aa: CASSRTSGLYNEQFF
CDR3nt: TGCGCCAGCAGTCGGACTAGCGGACTCTACAATGAGCAGTTCTTC

d_gene: TRBD1
j_gene: TRBJ1-5
v_gene: TRBV19
len: 14
abundance: few
CDR3aa: CASTGQGGNQPQHF
CDR3nt: TGTGCCAGTACAGGACAGGGGGGCAATCAGCCCCAGCATTTT

d_gene: -
j_gene: TRBJ1-2
v_gene: TRBV14
len: 13
abundance: -
CDR3aa: CASSEVLAYGYTF
CDR3nt: TGTGCCAGCAGCGAGGTCCTAGCCTATGGCTACACCTTC

d_gene: -
j_gene: TRBJ2-3
v_gene: TRBV14
len: 14
abundance: -
CDR3aa: CASSQDWSSDTQYF
CDR3nt: TGTGCCAGCAGCCAAGATTGGAGTTCAGATACGCAGTATTTT

d_gene: -
j_gene: TRBJ2-3
v_gene: TRBV18
len: 14
abundance: -
CDR3aa: CASSPSLRTDTQYF
CDR3nt: TGTGCCAGCTCACCATCTTTGCGCACAGATACGCAGTATTTT

d_gene: TRBD1
j_gene: TRBJ1-1
v_gene: TRBV12-3/TRBV12-4
len: 15
abundance: -
CDR3aa: CASSSSGGPGTEAFF
CDR3nt: TGTGCCAGCAGTTCCTCAGGGGGCCCTGGCACTGAAGCTTTCTTT

d_gene: TRBD1
j_gene: TRBJ2-7
v_gene: TRBV10-3
len: 15
abundance: -
CDR3aa: CAVGAVTGSPYEQYF
CDR3nt: TGTGCCGTTGGGGCAGTGACAGGGAGCCCATACGAGCAGTACTTC

d_gene: -
j_gene: TRBJ2-2
v_gene: TRBV12-3/TRBV12-4
len: 12
abundance: -
CDR3aa: CASRGDPGELFF
CDR3nt: TGTGCCAGCCGAGGAGACCCCGGGGAGCTGTTTTTT

d_gene: TRBD1
j_gene: TRBJ2-5
v_gene: TRBV10-3
len: 13
abundance: few
CDR3aa: CAISETGDNEQYF
CDR3nt: TGTGCCATCAGCGAGACAGGGGACAATGAGCAGTACTTC

d_gene: TRBD1
j_gene: TRBJ2-1
v_gene: TRBV7-3
len: 17
abundance: few
CDR3aa: CASSLGTSGQVNNEQFF
CDR3nt: TGTGCCAGCAGCTTAGGGACCTCGGGACAGGTTAACAATGAGCAGTTCTTC

d_gene: -
j_gene: TRBJ2-1
v_gene: TRBV12-3/TRBV12-4
len: 12
abundance: -
CDR3aa: CASSPTGQEQFF
CDR3nt: TGTGCCAGCAGTCCTACGGGACAAGAGCAGTTCTTC

d_gene: -
j_gene: TRBJ2-7
v_gene: TRBV18
len: 15
abundance: few
CDR3aa: CASSPPGLGSYEQYF
CDR3nt: TGTGCCAGCTCACCACCGGGGCTTGGGTCCTACGAGCAGTACTTC

d_gene: -
j_gene: TRBJ1-2
v_gene: TRBV9
len: 13
abundance: -
CDR3aa: CASSVDEFYGYTF
CDR3nt: TGTGCCAGCAGCGTAGATGAATTCTATGGCTACACCTTC

d_gene: -
j_gene: TRBJ1-2
v_gene: TRBV20-1
len: 15
abundance: -
CDR3aa: CSARDLGGLSYGYTF
CDR3nt: TGCAGTGCTAGAGATCTGGGGGGGCTTAGCTATGGCTACACCTTC

d_gene: TRBD1
j_gene: TRBJ1-1
v_gene: TRBV6-6
len: 14
abundance: -
CDR3aa: CASSDRDKGTEAFF
CDR3nt: TGTGCCAGCAGTGACAGGGACAAGGGCACTGAAGCTTTCTTT

d_gene: -
j_gene: TRBJ2-7
v_gene: TRBV9
len: 14
abundance: -
CDR3aa: CASSVEAPSSEQYF
CDR3nt: TGTGCCAGCAGCGTAGAGGCGCCTAGTAGCGAGCAGTACTTC

d_gene: -
j_gene: TRBJ1-5
v_gene: TRBV3-1
len: 16
abundance: few
CDR3aa: CASSQGVGTSNQPQHF
CDR3nt: TGTGCCAGCAGCCAAGGGGTGGGCACTAGCAATCAGCCCCAGCATTTT

d_gene: TRBD1
j_gene: TRBJ1-1
v_gene: TRBV20-1
len: 13
abundance: -
CDR3aa: CSASTGVNAEAFF
CDR3nt: TGCAGTGCGTCAACAGGGGTGAACGCTGAAGCTTTCTTT

d_gene: -
j_gene: TRBJ2-1
v_gene: TRBV10-3
len: 16
abundance: -
CDR3aa: CAISERKGSSYNEQFF
CDR3nt: TGTGCCATCAGTGAGAGGAAGGGGAGCTCCTACAATGAGCAGTTCTTC

d_gene: TRBD2
j_gene: TRBJ2-7
v_gene: TRBV5-1
len: 17
abundance: -
CDR3aa: CASSPGLAGVSSYEQYF
CDR3nt: TGCGCCAGCAGTCCAGGACTAGCGGGCGTGAGCTCCTACGAGCAGTACTTC

d_gene: TRBD1
j_gene: TRBJ1-4
v_gene: TRBV20-1
len: 13
abundance: -
CDR3aa: CSAAGGLGEKLFF
CDR3nt: TGCAGTGCTGCAGGGGGCTTGGGGGAAAAACTGTTTTTT

d_gene: TRBD2
j_gene: TRBJ2-7
v_gene: TRBV27
len: 15
abundance: -
CDR3aa: CASSQLAGGYGEQYF
CDR3nt: TGTGCCAGCAGTCAACTAGCGGGAGGATATGGCGAGCAGTACTTC

d_gene: -
j_gene: TRBJ2-7
v_gene: TRBV9
len: 16
abundance: -
CDR3aa: CASSVAPQRFPYGQYF
CDR3nt: TGTGCCAGCAGCGTAGCCCCCCAGCGATTCCCCTACGGGCAGTACTTC

d_gene: -
j_gene: TRBJ2-3
v_gene: TRBV29-1
len: 12
abundance: few
CDR3aa: CSVETGRDTQYF
CDR3nt: TGCAGCGTTGAGACAGGGAGGGATACGCAGTATTTT

d_gene: -
j_gene: TRBJ1-2
v_gene: TRBV12-3/TRBV12-4
len: 14
abundance: -
CDR3aa: CASSPEGRIYGYTF
CDR3nt: TGTGCCAGCAGTCCCGAGGGACGGATTTATGGCTACACCTTC

d_gene: -
j_gene: TRBJ1-1
v_gene: TRBV2
len: 14
abundance: -
CDR3aa: CASIRDSMNTEAFF
CDR3nt: TGTGCCAGCATCCGAGACAGCATGAACACTGAAGCTTTCTTT

d_gene: -
j_gene: TRBJ2-3
v_gene: TRBV5-1
len: 14
abundance: -
CDR3aa: CASRSASITDTQYF
CDR3nt: TGCGCCAGCAGAAGCGCTTCTATCACAGATACGCAGTATTTT

d_gene: -
j_gene: TRBJ1-1
v_gene: TRBV20-1
len: 14
abundance: -
CDR3aa: CSAPGGAGDTEAFF
CDR3nt: TGCAGTGCCCCGGGGGGGGCTGGCGACACTGAAGCTTTCTTT

d_gene: TRBD1
j_gene: TRBJ2-5
v_gene: TRBV20-1
len: 15
abundance: few
CDR3aa: CSAARDSRREETQYF
CDR3nt: TGCAGTGCTGCCCGGGACAGCCGAAGAGAGGAGACCCAGTACTTC

d_gene: -
j_gene: TRBJ2-5
v_gene: TRBV10-2
len: 13
abundance: -
CDR3aa: CASSGGPWETQYF
CDR3nt: TGCGCCAGCAGTGGGGGTCCGTGGGAGACCCAGTACTTC

d_gene: TRBD1
j_gene: TRBJ2-7
v_gene: TRBV27
len: 17
abundance: -
CDR3aa: CASSLFPSRQGEYEQYF
CDR3nt: TGTGCCAGCAGTTTATTTCCTAGTAGACAGGGAGAATACGAGCAGTACTTC

d_gene: -
j_gene: TRBJ2-5
v_gene: TRBV20-1
len: 15
abundance: -
CDR3aa: CSGREAGQTPKTQYF
CDR3nt: TGCAGTGGTAGAGAGGCGGGTCAGACCCCCAAGACCCAGTACTTC

d_gene: TRBD2
j_gene: TRBJ2-7
v_gene: TRBV11-2
len: 17
abundance: -
CDR3aa: CASSPIEVRLAGYEQYF
CDR3nt: TGTGCCAGCAGCCCGATCGAAGTGAGACTAGCGGGGTACGAGCAGTACTTC

d_gene: -
j_gene: TRBJ2-7
v_gene: TRBV2
len: 16
abundance: -
CDR3aa: CASSASGQWSSYEQYF
CDR3nt: TGTGCCAGCAGTGCCTCTGGACAGTGGAGCTCCTACGAGCAGTACTTC

d_gene: TRBD1
j_gene: TRBJ2-7
v_gene: TRBV27
len: 15
abundance: -
CDR3aa: CASSQGQGVSYEQYF
CDR3nt: TGTGCCAGCAGTCAGGGACAGGGGGTCTCCTACGAGCAGTACTTC

d_gene: -
j_gene: TRBJ2-1
v_gene: TRBV7-3
len: 14
abundance: few
CDR3aa: CASSLNPSYNEQFF
CDR3nt: TGTGCCAGCAGCTTAAACCCTAGCTACAATGAGCAGTTCTTC

d_gene: TRBD1
j_gene: TRBJ2-5
v_gene: TRBV20-1
len: 15
abundance: -
CDR3aa: CSARGGQVYLETQYF
CDR3nt: TGCAGTGCTAGAGGGGGACAGGTGTATTTGGAGACCCAGTACTTC

d_gene: -
j_gene: TRBJ2-2
v_gene: TRBV20-1
len: 11
abundance: -
CDR3aa: CSAPSPGELFF
CDR3nt: TGCAGTGCCCCCTCCCCCGGGGAGCTGTTTTTT

d_gene: -
j_gene: TRBJ2-1
v_gene: TRBV12-3/TRBV12-4
len: 12
abundance: few
CDR3aa: CASSLSGATQFF
CDR3nt: TGTGCCAGCAGTTTATCAGGGGCAACCCAGTTCTTC

d_gene: -
j_gene: TRBJ2-7
v_gene: TRBV7-2
len: 16
abundance: -
CDR3aa: CASSLGRRAPNYEQYF
CDR3nt: TGTGCCAGCAGCTTAGGTCGGCGAGCTCCCAACTACGAGCAGTACTTC

d_gene: -
j_gene: TRBJ1-3
v_gene: TRBV6-6
len: 15
abundance: once
CDR3aa: CASSYPSTGGNTIYF
CDR3nt: TGTGCCAGCAGTTACCCGAGCACGGGAGGAAACACCATATATTTT

d_gene: -
j_gene: TRBJ2-7
v_gene: TRBV20-1
len: 11
abundance: -
CDR3aa: CSALYGGEQYF
CDR3nt: TGCAGCGCCCTATACGGGGGCGAGCAGTACTTC

d_gene: -
j_gene: TRBJ2-5
v_gene: TRBV6-2/TRBV6-3
len: 16
abundance: once
CDR3aa: CASSHTASRIQETQYF
CDR3nt: TGTGCCAGCAGTCACACGGCTAGCAGGATCCAAGAGACCCAGTACTTC

d_gene: TRBD2
j_gene: TRBJ2-7
v_gene: TRBV12-5
len: 18
abundance: -
CDR3aa: CASGSPAGTTLPAYEQYF
CDR3nt: TGTGCTAGTGGTTCACCTGCCGGGACTACCCTCCCCGCCTACGAGCAGTACTTC

d_gene: -
j_gene: TRBJ2-7
v_gene: TRBV20-1
len: 12
abundance: few
CDR3aa: CSAAQEPYEQYF
CDR3nt: TGCAGTGCTGCCCAGGAGCCCTACGAGCAGTACTTC

d_gene: -
j_gene: TRBJ2-1
v_gene: TRBV15
len: 13
abundance: -
CDR3aa: CATSRDQSVEQFF
CDR3nt: TGTGCCACCAGCAGAGACCAGTCTGTTGAGCAGTTCTTC